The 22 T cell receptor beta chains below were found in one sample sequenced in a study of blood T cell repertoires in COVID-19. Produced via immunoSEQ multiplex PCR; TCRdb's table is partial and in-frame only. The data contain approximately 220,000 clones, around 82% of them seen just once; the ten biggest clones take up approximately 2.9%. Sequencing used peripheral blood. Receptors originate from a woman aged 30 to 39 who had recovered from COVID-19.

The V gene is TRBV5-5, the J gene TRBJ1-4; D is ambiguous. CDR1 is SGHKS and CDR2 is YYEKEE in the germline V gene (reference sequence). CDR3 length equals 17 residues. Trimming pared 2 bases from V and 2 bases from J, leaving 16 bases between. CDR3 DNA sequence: TGTGCCAGCAGCTTAATGTCCCAGGAACCGACTAATGAAAAACTGTTTTTT. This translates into CASSLMSQEPTNEKLFF.

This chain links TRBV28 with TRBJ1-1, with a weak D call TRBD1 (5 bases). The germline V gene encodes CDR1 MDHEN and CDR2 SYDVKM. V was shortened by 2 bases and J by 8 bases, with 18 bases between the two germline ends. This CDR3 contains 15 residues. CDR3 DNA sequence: TGTGCCAGCAGTTTAGTCTCGACAGCCTCCGTGGAAGCTTTCTTT. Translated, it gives CASSLVSTASVEAFF.

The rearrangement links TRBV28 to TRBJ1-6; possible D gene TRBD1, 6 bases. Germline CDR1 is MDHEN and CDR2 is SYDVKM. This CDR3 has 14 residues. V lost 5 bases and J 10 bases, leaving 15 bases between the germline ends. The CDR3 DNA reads TGTGCCAGCAGTCCTGGGGCGAGGGGGTCACCCCTCCACTTT. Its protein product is CASSPGARGSPLHF.

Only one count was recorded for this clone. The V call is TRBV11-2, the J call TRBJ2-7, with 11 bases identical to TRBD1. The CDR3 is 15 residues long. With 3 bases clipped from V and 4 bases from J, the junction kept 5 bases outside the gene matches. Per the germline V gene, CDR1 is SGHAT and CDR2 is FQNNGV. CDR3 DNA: TGTGCCAGCAGCTTGGACAGGGGGCGAGGGTACGAGCAGTACTTC. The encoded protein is CASSLDRGRGYEQYF.

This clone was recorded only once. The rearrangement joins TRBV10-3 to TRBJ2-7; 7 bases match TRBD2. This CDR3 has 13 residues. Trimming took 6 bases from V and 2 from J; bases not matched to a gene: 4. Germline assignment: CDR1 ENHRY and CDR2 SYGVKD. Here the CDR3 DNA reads TGTGCCATCAGGGGGGGGACCACCTACGAGCAGTACTTC. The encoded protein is CAIRGGTTYEQYF.

CDR3 protein: CATYTAGAGHNEQFF. CDR3 in DNA: TGTGCCACCTACACCGCGGGAGCAGGGCACAATGAGCAGTTCTTC. V usage is TRBV27 and J usage is TRBJ2-1; TRBD2 matches 7 bases. V lost 10 bases to trimming and J lost 5 bases; unmatched junction nucleotides: 14. CDR1 is MNHEY, CDR2 SMNVEV, per germline (reference sequence). The CDR3 sequence is 15 residues long.

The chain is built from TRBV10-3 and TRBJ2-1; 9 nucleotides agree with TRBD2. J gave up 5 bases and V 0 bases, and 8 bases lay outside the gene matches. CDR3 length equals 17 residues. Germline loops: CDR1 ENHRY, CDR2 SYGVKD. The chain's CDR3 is CAISESSSGTNDNEQFF. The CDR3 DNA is TGTGCCATCAGTGAGTCTTCTAGCGGGACAAACGACAATGAGCAGTTCTTC.

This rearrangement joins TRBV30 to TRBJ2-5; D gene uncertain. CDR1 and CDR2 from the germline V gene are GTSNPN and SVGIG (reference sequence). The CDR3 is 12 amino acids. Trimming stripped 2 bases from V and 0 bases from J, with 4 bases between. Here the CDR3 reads CAWSLYQETQYF. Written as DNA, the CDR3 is TGTGCCTGGAGTCTGTACCAAGAGACCCAGTACTTC. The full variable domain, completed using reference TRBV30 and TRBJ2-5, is SQTIHQWPATLVQPVGSPLSLECTVEGTSNPNLYWYRQAAGRGLQLLFYSVGIGQISSEVPQNLSASRPQDRQFILSSKKLLLSDSGFYLCAWSLYQETQYFGPGTRLLVL.

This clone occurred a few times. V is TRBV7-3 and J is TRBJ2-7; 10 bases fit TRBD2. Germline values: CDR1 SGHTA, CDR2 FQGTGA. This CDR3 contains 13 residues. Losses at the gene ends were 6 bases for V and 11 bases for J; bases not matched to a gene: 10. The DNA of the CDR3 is TGTGCCAGCAGTTTCGACGGGACTAGCGTTAAGTACTTC. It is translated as CASSFDGTSVKYF.

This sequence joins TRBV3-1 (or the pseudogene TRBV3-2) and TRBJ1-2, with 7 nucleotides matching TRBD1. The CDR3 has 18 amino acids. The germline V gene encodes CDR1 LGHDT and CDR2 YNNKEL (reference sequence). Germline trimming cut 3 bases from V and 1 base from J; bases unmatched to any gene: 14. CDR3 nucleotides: TGTGCCAGCAGCCAGGCTGGACAGGAACACCTCCTTAACTATGGCTACACCTTC. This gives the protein CASSQAGQEHLLNYGYTF.

The chain's CDR3 is CATGQGTWYEQYF. As DNA, the CDR3 is TGCGCCACTGGACAGGGGACTTGGTACGAGCAGTACTTC. This sequence joins TRBV10-2 and TRBJ2-7, with 9 bases identical to TRBD1. V dropped 10 bases and J dropped 4; count of bases not matched to a gene: 8. The germline V gene encodes CDR1 WSHSY and CDR2 SAAADI. The CDR3 has 13 residues.

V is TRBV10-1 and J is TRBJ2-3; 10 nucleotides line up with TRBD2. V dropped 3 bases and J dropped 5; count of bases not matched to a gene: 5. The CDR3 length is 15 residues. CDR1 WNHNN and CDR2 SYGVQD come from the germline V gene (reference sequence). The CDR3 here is CASSESGRAEDTQYF. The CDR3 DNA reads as TGCGCCAGCAGTGAAAGCGGGAGGGCGGAAGATACGCAGTATTTT.

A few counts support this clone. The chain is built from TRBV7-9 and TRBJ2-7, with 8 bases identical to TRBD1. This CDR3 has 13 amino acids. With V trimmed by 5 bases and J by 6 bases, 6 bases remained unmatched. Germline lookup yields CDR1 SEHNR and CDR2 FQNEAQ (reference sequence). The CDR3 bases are TGTGCCAGCAGCGGGACAGGACGGAGCGAGCAGTACTTC. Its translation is CASSGTGRSEQYF.

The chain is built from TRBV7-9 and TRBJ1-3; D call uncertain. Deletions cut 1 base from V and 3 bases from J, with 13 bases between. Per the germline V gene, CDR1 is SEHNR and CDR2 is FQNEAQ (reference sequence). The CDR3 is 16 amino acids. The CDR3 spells CASSLVGSANGNTIYF. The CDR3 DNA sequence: TGTGCCAGCAGCTTAGTAGGAAGCGCAAATGGAAACACCATATATTTT.

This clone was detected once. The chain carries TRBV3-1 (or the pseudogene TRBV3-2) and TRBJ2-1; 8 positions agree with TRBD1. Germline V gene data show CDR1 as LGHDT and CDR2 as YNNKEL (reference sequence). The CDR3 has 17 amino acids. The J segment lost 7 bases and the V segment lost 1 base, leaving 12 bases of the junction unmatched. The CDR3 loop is CASSQGGAGGLENEQFF. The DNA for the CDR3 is TGTGCCAGCAGCCAAGGCGGGGCAGGGGGCTTAGAGAATGAGCAGTTCTTC.

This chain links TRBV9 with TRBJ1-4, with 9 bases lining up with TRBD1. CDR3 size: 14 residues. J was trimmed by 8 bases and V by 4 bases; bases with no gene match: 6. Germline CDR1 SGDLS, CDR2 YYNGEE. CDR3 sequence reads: CASSYRTGAEKLFF. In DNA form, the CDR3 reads TGTGCCAGCAGCTACCGGACAGGGGCAGAAAAACTGTTTTTT.

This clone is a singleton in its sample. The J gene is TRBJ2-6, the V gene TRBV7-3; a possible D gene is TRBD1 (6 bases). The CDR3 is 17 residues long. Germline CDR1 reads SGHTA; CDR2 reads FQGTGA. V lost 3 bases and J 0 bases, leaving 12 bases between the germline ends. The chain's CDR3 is CASSFPPQGSGANVLTF. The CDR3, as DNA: TGTGCCAGCAGCTTTCCCCCACAGGGCTCTGGGGCCAACGTCCTGACTTTC.

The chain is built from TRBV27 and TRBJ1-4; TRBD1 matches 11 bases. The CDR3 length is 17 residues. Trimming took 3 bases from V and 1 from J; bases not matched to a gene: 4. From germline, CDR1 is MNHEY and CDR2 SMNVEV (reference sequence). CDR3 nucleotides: TGTGCCAGCAGTTTCCGGACAGGGGGCATAACTAATGAAAAACTGTTTTTT. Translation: CASSFRTGGITNEKLFF.

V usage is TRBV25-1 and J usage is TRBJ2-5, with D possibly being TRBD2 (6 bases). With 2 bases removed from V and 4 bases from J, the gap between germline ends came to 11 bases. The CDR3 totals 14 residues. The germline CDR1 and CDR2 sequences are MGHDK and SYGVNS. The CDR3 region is CASSEGGGRETQYF. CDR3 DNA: TGTGCCAGCAGTGAAGGAGGAGGGAGAGAGACCCAGTACTTC. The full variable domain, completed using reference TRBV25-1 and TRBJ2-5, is EADIYQTPRYLVIGTGKKITLECSQTMGHDKMYWYQQDPGMELHLIHYSYGVNSTEKGDLSSESTVSRIRTEHFPLTLESARPSHTSQYLCASSEGGGRETQYFGPGTRLLVL.

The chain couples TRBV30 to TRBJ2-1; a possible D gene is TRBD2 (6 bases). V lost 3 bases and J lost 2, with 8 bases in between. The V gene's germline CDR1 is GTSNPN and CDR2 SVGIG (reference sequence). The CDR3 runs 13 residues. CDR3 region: CAWRGTAYNEQFF. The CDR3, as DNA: TGTGCCTGGAGAGGGACTGCCTACAATGAGCAGTTCTTC.

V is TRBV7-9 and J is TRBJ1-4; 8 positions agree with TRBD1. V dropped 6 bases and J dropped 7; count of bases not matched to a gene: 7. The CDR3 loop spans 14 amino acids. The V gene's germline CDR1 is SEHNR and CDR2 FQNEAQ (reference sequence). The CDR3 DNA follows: TGTGCCAGCAGTTTTGGACAGGGCTCTGAAAAACTGTTTTTT. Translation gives CASSFGQGSEKLFF.

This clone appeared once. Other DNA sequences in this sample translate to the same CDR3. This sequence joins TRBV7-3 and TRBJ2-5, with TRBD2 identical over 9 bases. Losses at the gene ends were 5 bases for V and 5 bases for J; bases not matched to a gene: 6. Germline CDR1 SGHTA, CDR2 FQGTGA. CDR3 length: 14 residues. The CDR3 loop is CASSLSGSRETQYF. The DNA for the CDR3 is TGTGCCAGCAGCCTTAGCGGGAGTCGGGAGACCCAGTACTTC.